The present TCR beta chain was sequenced within a study of cytomegalovirus exposure and HLA in healthy donors. Study context: An early release of data contained about 85 million unique TCRs, which came from HLA-typed donors.

V dropped 3 bases and J dropped 4; count of bases not matched to a gene: 9. The germline CDR1 and CDR2 sequences are GTSNPN and SVGIG (reference sequence). This CDR3 is 15 amino acids long. Use of 60 Vbeta and 13 Jbeta primers characterized the PCR. The table came from immunoSEQ multiplex PCR; TCRdb's copy has only in-frame clones and leaves some out. The sample totals 130,000 or so clones. Turning to this clone: Antigen: not known.

Findings of the study overall: In an earlier analysis, most TCR beta V segments were productive about 90% or about 30% of the time. An Asian-associated ancestry cluster reportedly showed fewer N-insertions than the approximately 700-donor mean in a later analysis.

The receptor's source is a woman aged 18-29 years in good health and CMV-seronegative. The V gene is TRBV30, the J gene TRBJ1-2; 9 bases align to TRBD1. Sequencing was done on a sample of PBMCs. This CDR3 reads CAWSRGQGSFYGYTF. CDR3 coding DNA: TGTGCCTGGAGCAGGGGACAGGGATCCTTCTATGGCTACACCTTC.